This TCR beta chain derives from a study of blood T cell repertoires in COVID-19. The assay was immunoSEQ multiplex PCR, and TCRdb's table has in-frame clones only and misses some. This sample has roughly 140,000 clones; roughly 79% occur once, and the top ten carry approximately 8.2%. The V and J ends lost 5 bases and 5 bases, in that order; junction bases with no gene match: 6. The CDR3 is 14 residues long. CDR1 and CDR2 (germline): SEHNR, FQNEAQ (reference sequence). Sequencing was carried out using peripheral blood. The chain couples TRBV7-9 to TRBJ2-5, with 9 bases identical to TRBD1. This TCR came from a human donor in a cohort sampled during active COVID-19. The CDR3 loop is CASSAGQGGETQYF. The DNA for the CDR3 is TGTGCCAGCAGCGCGGGACAGGGTGGGGAGACCCAGTACTTC.